This TCR beta chain is drawn from a study of a mutant IDH1 vaccine in newly diagnosed glioma. Germline-derived CDR1 and CDR2 are SNHLY and FYNNEI. The CDR3 loop spans 14 amino acids. V gave up 4 bases and J gave up 6 bases, with 13 bases separating them. In regard to this clone: The antigen remains unidentified.

TCRdb keeps only in-frame clones here, not all; method: immunoSEQ multiplex PCR. Here the sample spans about 82,000 clones, approximately 85% being singletons. Time point in this sample: week 23, last vaccination. Doses comprised 300 ug of mutant IDH1 20-mer peptide each, plus topical imiquimod. Source: PBMCs, taken from a glioma patient whose treatment included an IDH1 peptide vaccine. This clonotype originated in a man aged 25 to 40 with glioma. Some clones in this sample may be carry-over from other donors' samples. V gene TRBV2 combines with J gene TRBJ2-1, with D perhaps TRBD2 (5 bases). CDR3 bases: TGTGCCAGCAGTGCTAGCTATAACGGCAATGAGCAGTTCTTC. Translated: CASSASYNGNEQFF.